The sequence of this TCR beta chain was determined in a study of cytomegalovirus exposure and HLA in healthy donors. Notes on the study in general: The study had only CMV serostatus as immune exposure information. TCR beta chains numbering some 150 were designated cytomegalovirus-associated. Reports state that TCR beta sequences accurately predicted most subjects' HLA-A and HLA-B alleles.

Primers included in the PCR were 60 Vbeta and 13 Jbeta primers. Profiling relied on immunoSEQ multiplex PCR, and the TCRdb table lists in-frame clones only, not all of them. The repertoire holds about 150,000 clones, around 84% seen once, with under 3% in the top ten. From germline, CDR1 is SGHTA and CDR2 FQGNSA. There are 15 residues in the CDR3. Germline trimming cut 1 base from V and 4 bases from J; bases unmatched to any gene: 3. Regarding this clone: Its target is unknown.

The TCR sequence derives from a man aged 40-50 years in good health and CMV-seropositive. V and J are TRBV7-2 and TRBJ1-2; TRBD1 matches 10 bases. Material: PBMCs. CDR3 in DNA: TGTGCCAGCAGCTTAGGGACAGGGGGTTTCTATGGCTACACCTTC. As protein: CASSLGTGGFYGYTF.